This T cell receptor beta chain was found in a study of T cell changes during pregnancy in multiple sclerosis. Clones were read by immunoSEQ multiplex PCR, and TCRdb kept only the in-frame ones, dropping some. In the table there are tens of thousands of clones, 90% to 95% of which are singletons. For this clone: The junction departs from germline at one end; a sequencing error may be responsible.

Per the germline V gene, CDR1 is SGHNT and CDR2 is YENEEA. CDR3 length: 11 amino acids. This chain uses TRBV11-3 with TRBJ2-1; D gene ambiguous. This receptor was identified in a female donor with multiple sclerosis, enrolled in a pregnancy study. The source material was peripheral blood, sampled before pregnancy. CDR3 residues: CASSTDNEQFF. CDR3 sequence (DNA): TGTGCCAGCAGCACAGACAACGAGCAGTTCTTC.